The present entry profiles one TCR beta chain with its context. This sample stems from a study of glioma-infiltrating T cells after dendritic cell vaccination. TCRdb keeps only in-frame clones here, not all; method: immunoSEQ multiplex PCR. The sample holds fewer than 95,000 clones; around 85% are singletons and the top ten take around 9.3%. Time point in this sample: after dendritic cell vaccination, including at tumor progression/relapse. The CDR3 contains 14 residues. CDR1 and CDR2 from the germline V gene are ENHRY and SYGVKD. V lost 4 bases to trimming and J lost 2 bases, with 11 bases between them.

The clonotype comes from a human donor with glioblastoma. Sequenced material: blood, taken after dendritic cell vaccination. The rearrangement links TRBV10-3 to TRBJ2-5; no definite D call. CDR3 DNA sequence: TGTGCCATCAGTGCTCGGGTTGCACAAGAGACCCAGTACTTC. Translating it yields CAISARVAQETQYF.